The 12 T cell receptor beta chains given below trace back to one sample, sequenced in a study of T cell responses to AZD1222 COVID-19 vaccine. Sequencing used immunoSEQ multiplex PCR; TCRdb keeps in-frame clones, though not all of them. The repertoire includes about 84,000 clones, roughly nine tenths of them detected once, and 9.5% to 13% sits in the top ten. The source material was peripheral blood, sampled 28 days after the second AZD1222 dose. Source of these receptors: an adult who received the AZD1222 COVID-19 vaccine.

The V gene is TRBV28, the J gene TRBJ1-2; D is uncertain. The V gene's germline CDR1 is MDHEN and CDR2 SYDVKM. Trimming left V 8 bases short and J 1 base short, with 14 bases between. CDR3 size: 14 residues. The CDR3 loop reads CASGAALFNYGYTF. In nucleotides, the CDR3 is TGTGCCAGCGGCGCAGCCCTATTTAACTATGGCTACACCTTC.

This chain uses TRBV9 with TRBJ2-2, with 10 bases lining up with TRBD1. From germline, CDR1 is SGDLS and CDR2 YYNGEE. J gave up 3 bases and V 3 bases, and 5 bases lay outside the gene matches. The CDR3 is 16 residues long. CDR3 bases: TGTGCCAGCAGCGGACGGGGACAGGGGCACACCGGGGAGCTGTTTTTT. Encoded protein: CASSGRGQGHTGELFF.

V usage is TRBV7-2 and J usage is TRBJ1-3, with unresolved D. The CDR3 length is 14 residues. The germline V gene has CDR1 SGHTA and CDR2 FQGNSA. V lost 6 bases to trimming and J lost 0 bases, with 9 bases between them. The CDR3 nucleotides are TGTGCCAGCAGGGCGCAGGCCTCTGGAAACACCATATATTTT. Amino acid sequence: CASRAQASGNTIYF. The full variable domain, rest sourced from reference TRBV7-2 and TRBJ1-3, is GAGVSQSPSNKVTEKGKDVELRCDPISGHTALYWYRQSLGQGLEFLIYFQGNSAPDKSGLPSDRFSAERTGGSVSTLTIQRTQQEDSAVYLCASRAQASGNTIYFGEGSWLTVV.

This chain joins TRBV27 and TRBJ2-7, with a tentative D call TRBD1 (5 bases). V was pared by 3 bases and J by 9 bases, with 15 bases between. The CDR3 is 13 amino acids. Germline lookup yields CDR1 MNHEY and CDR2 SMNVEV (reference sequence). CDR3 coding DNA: TGTGCCAGCAGTTTGGGTGGTCCCCAGGGGCAGTACTTC. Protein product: CASSLGGPQGQYF.

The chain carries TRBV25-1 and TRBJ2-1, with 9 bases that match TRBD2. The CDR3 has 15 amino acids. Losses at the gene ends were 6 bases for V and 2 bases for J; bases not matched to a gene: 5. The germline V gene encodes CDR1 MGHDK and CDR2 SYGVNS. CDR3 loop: CASRVAGATYNEQFF. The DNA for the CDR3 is TGTGCCAGCAGGGTAGCGGGGGCCACCTACAATGAGCAGTTCTTC.

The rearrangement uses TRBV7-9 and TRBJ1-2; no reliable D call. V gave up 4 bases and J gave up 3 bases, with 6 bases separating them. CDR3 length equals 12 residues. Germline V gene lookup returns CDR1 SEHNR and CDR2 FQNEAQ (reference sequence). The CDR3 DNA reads TGTGCCAGCAGCTCCGACTACTATGGCTACACCTTC. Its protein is CASSSDYYGYTF.

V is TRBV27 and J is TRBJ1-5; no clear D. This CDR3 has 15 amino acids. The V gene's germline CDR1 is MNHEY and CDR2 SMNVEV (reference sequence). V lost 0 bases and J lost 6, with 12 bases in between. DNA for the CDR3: TGTGCCAGCAGTTTATCGCTGGCCGCTGGTCAGCCCCAGCATTTT. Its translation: CASSLSLAAGQPQHF.

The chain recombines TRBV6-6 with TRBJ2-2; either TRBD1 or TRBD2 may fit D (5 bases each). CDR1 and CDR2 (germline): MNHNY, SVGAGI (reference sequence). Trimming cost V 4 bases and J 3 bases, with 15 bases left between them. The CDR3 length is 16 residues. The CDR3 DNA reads TGTGCCAGCAGTTTGAGGGGAGTGCTAGACACCGGGGAGCTGTTTTTT. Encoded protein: CASSLRGVLDTGELFF.

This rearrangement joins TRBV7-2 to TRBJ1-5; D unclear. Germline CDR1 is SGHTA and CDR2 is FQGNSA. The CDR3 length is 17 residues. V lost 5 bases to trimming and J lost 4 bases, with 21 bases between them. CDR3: CASSPHGGVAGNQPQHF. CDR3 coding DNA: TGTGCCAGCAGCCCTCACGGCGGGGTGGCGGGTAATCAGCCCCAGCATTTT.

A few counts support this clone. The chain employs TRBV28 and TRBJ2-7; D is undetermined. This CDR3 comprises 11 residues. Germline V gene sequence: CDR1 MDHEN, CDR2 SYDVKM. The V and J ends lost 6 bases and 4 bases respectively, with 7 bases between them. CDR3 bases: TGTGCCAGCAGCAATACGTACGAGCAGTACTTC. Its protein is CASSNTYEQYF. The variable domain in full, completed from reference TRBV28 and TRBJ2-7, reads DVKVTQSSRYLVKRTGEKVFLECVQDMDHENMFWYRQDPGLGLRLIYFSYDVKMKEKGDIPEGYSVSREKKERFSLILESASTNQTSMYLCASSNTYEQYFGPGTRLTVT.

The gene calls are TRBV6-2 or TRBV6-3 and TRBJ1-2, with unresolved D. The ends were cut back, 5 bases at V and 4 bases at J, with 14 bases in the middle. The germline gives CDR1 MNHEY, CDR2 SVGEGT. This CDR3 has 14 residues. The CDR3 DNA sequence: TGTGCCAGCAGTCGAGGTCAGCTTTCCTATGGCTACACCTTC. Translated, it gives CASSRGQLSYGYTF.

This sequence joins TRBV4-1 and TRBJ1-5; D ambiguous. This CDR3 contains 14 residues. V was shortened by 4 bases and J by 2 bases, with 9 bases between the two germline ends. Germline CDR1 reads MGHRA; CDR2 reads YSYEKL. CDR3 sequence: CASSLTWGNQPQHF. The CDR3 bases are TGCGCCAGCAGCCTAACTTGGGGCAATCAGCCCCAGCATTTT.